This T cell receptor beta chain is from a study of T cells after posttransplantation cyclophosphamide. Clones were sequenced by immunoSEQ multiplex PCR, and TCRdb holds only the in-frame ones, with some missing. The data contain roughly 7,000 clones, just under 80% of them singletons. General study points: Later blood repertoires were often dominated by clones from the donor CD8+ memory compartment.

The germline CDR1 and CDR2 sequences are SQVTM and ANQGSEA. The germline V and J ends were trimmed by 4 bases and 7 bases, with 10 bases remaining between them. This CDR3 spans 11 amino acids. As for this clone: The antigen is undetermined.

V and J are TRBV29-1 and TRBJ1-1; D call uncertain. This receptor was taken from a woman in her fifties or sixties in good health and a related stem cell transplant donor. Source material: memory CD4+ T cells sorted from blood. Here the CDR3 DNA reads TGCAGCGTTGTATCCCAGGTTGAAGCTTTCTTT. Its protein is CSVVSQVEAFF. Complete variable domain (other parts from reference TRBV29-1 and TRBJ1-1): SAVISQKPSRDICQRGTSLTIQCQVDSQVTMMFWYRQQPGQSLTLIATANQGSEATYESGFVIDKFPISRPNLTFSTLTVSNMSPEDSSIYLCSVVSQVEAFFGQGTRLTVV.